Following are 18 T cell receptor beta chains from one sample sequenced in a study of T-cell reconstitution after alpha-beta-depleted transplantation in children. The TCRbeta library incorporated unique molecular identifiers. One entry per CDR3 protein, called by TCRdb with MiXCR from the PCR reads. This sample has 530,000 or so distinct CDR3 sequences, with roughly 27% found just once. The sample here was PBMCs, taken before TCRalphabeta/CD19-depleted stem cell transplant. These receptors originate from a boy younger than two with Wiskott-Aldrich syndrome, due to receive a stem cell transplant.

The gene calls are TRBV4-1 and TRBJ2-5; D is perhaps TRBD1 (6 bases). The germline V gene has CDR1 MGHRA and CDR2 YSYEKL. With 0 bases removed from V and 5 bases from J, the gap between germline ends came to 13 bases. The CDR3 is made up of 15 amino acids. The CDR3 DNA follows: TGCGCCAGCAGCCAAGATGTCAGGGGTCGGGAGACCCAGTACTTC. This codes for CASSQDVRGRETQYF.

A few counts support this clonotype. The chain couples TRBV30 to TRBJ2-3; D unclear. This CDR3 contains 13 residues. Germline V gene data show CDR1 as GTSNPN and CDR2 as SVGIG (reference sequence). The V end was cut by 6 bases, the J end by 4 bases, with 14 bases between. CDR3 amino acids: CACCPLRADTQYF. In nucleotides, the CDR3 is TGTGCCTGCTGCCCCCTTAGGGCAGATACGCAGTATTTT.

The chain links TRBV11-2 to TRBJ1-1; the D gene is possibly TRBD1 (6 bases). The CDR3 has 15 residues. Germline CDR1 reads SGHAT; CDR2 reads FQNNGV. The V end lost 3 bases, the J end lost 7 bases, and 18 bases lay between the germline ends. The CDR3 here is CASSLYREEKGEAFF. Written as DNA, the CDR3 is TGTGCCAGCAGCTTGTACAGGGAAGAAAAAGGTGAAGCTTTCTTT.

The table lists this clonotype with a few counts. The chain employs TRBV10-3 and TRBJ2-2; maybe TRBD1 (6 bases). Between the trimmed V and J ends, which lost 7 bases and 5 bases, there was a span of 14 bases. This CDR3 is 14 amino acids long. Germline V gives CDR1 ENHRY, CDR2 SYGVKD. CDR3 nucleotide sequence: TGTGCCATCAATACAGGGCTGTCAACCGGGGAGCTGTTTTTT. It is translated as CAINTGLSTGELFF.

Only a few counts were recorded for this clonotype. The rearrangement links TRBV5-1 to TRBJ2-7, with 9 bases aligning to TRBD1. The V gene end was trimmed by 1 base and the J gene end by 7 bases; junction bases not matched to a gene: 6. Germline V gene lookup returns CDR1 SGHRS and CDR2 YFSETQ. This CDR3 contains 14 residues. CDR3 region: CASSLQQGADEQYF. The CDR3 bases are TGCGCCAGCAGCTTGCAACAGGGGGCGGATGAGCAGTACTTC.

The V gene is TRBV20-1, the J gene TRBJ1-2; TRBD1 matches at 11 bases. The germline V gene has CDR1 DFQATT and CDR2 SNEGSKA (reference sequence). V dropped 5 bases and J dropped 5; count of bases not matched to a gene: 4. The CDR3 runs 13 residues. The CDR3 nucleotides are TGCAGTGCTGGGACAGGGGGGGTATATGGCTACACCTTC. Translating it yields CSAGTGGVYGYTF.

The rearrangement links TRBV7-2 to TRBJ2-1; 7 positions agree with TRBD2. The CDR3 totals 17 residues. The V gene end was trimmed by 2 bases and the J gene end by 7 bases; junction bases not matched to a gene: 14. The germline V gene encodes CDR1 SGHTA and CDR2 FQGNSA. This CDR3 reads CASSLPKLARGTNEQFF. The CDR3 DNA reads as TGTGCCAGCAGCTTACCAAAACTAGCGAGGGGCACAAATGAGCAGTTCTTC.

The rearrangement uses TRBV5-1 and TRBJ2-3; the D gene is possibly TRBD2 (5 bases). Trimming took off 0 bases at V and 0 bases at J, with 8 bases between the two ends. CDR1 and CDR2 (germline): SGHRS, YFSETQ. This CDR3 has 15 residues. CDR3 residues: CASSLVLVSTDTQYF. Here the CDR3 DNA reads TGCGCCAGCAGCTTGGTACTAGTGAGCACAGATACGCAGTATTTT.

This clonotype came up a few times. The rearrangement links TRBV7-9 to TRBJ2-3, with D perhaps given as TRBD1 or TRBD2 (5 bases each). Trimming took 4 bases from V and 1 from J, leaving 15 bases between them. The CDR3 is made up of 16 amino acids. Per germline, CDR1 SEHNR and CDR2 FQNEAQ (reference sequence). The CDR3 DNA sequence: TGTGCCAGCAGCTCCTCCGGGACGCCGCGCACAGATACGCAGTATTTT. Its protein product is CASSSSGTPRTDTQYF. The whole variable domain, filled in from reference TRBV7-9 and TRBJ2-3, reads DTGVSQNPRHKITKRGQNVTFRCDPISEHNRLYWYRQTLGQGPEFLTYFQNEAQLEKSRLLSDRFSAERPKGSFSTLEIQRTEQGDSAMYLCASSSSGTPRTDTQYFGPGTRLTVL.

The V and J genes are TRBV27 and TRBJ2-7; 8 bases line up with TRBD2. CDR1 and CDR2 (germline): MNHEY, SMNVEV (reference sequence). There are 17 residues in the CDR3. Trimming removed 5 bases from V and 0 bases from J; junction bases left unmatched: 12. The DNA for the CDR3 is TGTGCCAGCAGTCCTTGGACCCGACGGGGGGGCTCCTACGAGCAGTACTTC. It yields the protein CASSPWTRRGGSYEQYF.

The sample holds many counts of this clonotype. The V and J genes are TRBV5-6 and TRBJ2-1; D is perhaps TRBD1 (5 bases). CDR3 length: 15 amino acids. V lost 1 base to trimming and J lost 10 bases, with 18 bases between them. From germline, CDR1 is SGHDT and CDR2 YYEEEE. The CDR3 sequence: CASSLTGPRGNEQFF. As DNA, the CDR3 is TGTGCCAGCAGCTTGACCGGCCCAAGGGGAAACGAGCAGTTCTTC.

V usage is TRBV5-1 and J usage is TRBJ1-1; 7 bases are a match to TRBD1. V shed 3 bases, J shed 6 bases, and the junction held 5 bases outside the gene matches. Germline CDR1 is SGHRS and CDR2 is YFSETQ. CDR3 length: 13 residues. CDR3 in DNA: TGCGCCAGCAGCTCTAACAGGGGCGCTGAAGCTTTCTTT. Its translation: CASSSNRGAEAFF.

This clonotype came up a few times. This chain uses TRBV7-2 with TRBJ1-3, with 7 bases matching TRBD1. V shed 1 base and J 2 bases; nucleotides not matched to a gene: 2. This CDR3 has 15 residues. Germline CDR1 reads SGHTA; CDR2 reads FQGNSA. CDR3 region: CASSLGDRAGNTIYF. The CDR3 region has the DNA TGTGCCAGCAGCTTAGGAGACAGGGCTGGAAACACCATATATTTT.

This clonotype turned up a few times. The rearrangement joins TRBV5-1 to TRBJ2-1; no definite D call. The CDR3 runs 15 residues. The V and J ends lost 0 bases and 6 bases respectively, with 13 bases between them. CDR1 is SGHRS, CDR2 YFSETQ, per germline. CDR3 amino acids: CASSLARRSPNEQFF. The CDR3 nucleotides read TGCGCCAGCAGCTTGGCAAGACGCAGCCCCAATGAGCAGTTCTTC.

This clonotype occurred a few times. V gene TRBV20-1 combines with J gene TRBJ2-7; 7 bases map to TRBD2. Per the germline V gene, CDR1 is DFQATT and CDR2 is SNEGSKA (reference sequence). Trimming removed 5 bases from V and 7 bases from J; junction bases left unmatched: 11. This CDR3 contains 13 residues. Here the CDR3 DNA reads TGCAGTGCTTCTAGCGGTGGGGGAGGAGAGCAGTACTTC. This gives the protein CSASSGGGGEQYF.

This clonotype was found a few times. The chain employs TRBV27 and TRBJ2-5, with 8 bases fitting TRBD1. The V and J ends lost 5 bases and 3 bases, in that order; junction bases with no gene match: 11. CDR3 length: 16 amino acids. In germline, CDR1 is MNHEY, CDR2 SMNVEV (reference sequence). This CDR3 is CASSPFGDRIEETQYF. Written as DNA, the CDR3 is TGTGCCAGCAGTCCTTTCGGGGACAGGATTGAAGAGACCCAGTACTTC.

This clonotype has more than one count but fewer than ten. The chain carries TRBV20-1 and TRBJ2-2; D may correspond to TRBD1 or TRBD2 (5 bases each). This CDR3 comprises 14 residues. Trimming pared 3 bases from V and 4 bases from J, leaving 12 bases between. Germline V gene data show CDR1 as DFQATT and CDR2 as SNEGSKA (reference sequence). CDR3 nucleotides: TGCAGTGCTAGGGGACCGATGGGCACCGGGGAGCTGTTTTTT. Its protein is CSARGPMGTGELFF.

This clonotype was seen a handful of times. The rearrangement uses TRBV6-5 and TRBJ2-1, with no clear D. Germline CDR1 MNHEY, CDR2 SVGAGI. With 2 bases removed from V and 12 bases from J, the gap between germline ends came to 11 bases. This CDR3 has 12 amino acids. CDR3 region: CASSYNRAMQFF. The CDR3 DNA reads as TGTGCCAGCAGTTACAACCGGGCCATGCAGTTCTTC.